Each of the 10 T cell receptor beta chains below was sequenced from the same sample in a study of T cell repertoires in cytomegalovirus infection. TCRdb re-analysed the reads in MiXCR, keeping a single row per CDR3 protein. Of around 440,000 distinct CDR3 sequences listed, about 11% are singletons. Sequenced material: PBMCs. The receptors derive from a human donor in good health (CMV status not recorded). Some clones in this sample may be carry-over from other donors' samples.

This clonotype was seen ten or more times. The chain links TRBV7-8 to TRBJ2-5; 8 bases match TRBD1. In germline, CDR1 is SGHVS, CDR2 FQNEAQ. After removal of 6 bases from V and 4 bases from J, the junction contained 10 bases not matched to a gene. This CDR3 has 15 residues. CDR3 in amino acids: CASSPRTGYTETQYF. In DNA form, the CDR3 reads TGTGCCAGCAGTCCCCGGACAGGGTACACAGAGACCCAGTACTTC.

This chain connects TRBV5-4 to TRBJ1-1, with 8 positions matching TRBD1. Germline CDR1 SGHNT, CDR2 YYREEE (reference sequence). The CDR3 loop spans 14 amino acids. CDR3 nucleotides: TGTGTCATCAACCCCACAGGGGGGAACACTGAAGCTTTCTTT. This encodes CVINPTGGNTEAFF.

The chain joins TRBV18 to TRBJ2-5, with D uncertain. In germline, CDR1 is KGHSH, CDR2 LQKENI. The V end was cut by 1 base, the J end by 1 base, with 7 bases between. The CDR3 length is 14 residues. CDR3 DNA sequence: TGTGCCAGCTCACCACGCCAGACCCAAGAGACCCAGTACTTC. This translates into CASSPRQTQETQYF.

This clonotype has just a few counts. The chain carries TRBV6-6 and TRBJ2-6, with 10 nucleotides matching TRBD1. With 7 bases clipped from V and 0 bases from J, the junction kept 6 bases outside the gene matches. Germline V gene sequence: CDR1 MNHNY, CDR2 SVGAGI (reference sequence). The CDR3 is made up of 17 amino acids. The CDR3 coding sequence is TGTGCCAGCACCGGGGACAGGGGCCTCTCTGGGGCCAACGTCCTGACTTTC. Protein sequence: CASTGDRGLSGANVLTF.

This clonotype was seen a few times. The chain recombines TRBV28 with TRBJ2-5, with 7 nucleotides matching TRBD2. Looked up from germline, CDR1 is MDHEN and CDR2 is SYDVKM. V lost 5 bases and J lost 0; bases outside the gene matches: 6. The CDR3 is 15 amino acids. DNA of the CDR3: TGTGCCAGCAGTCCCCTAGCGGAAAACCAAGAGACCCAGTACTTC. This gives the protein CASSPLAENQETQYF.

This clonotype was found many times. At one boundary the junction diverges from the germline segment, which might be a read error. The chain joins TRBV7-9 to TRBJ2-4; maybe TRBD1 (5 bases). Germline lookup yields CDR1 SEHNR and CDR2 FQNEAQ (reference sequence). The CDR3 consists of 11 residues. For the CDR3, the DNA is TGTGCCAGCAGTCGTCTTAGTGGGGCCGGCTTC. This gives the protein CASSRLSGAGF.

At least ten counts were recorded for this clonotype. J is TRBJ2-3 and V is TRBV28; weak D call: TRBD1 (6 bases). There are 15 residues in the CDR3. CDR1 is MDHEN, CDR2 SYDVKM, per germline. V lost 2 bases, J lost 3 bases, and 12 bases lay in between. CDR3 sequence: CASSLIKTGTDTQYF. Written as DNA, the CDR3 is TGTGCCAGCAGTTTAATCAAAACAGGGACAGATACGCAGTATTTT.

This clonotype was seen repeatedly, ten times or more. V is TRBV23-1 and J is TRBJ1-5; D is perhaps TRBD1 (6 bases). TRBV23-1 is sorted into the ORF group, with uncertain function. The CDR3 totals 14 residues. V lost 11 bases and J 4 bases, leaving 18 bases between the germline ends. CDR3 nucleotides: TGCGCCCCGCCCAAGGACAGAGCGAATCAGCCCCAGCATTTT. The encoded protein is CAPPKDRANQPQHF.

This clonotype appeared many times. V and J are TRBV29-1 and TRBJ2-1, with unresolved D. The CDR3 is 10 amino acids. Trimming cost V 2 bases and J 5 bases, with 1 base left between them. Germline CDR1 SQVTM, CDR2 ANQGSEA. CDR3 coding DNA: TGCAGCGTTGAAAACAATGAGCAGTTCTTC. It yields the protein CSVENNEQFF.

This clonotype was observed a few times. The V call is TRBV11-2, the J call TRBJ2-5; TRBD2 might be the D (6 bases). Germline V gene data show CDR1 as SGHAT and CDR2 as FQNNGV. CDR3 length: 15 amino acids. V lost 4 bases to trimming and J lost 5 bases, with 17 bases between them. CDR3 in amino acids: CASSSPGLLGETQYF. In DNA, the CDR3 is TGTGCCAGCAGCTCCCCGGGACTCTTGGGGGAGACCCAGTACTTC. Full variable domain (rest looked up from reference TRBV11-2 and TRBJ2-5): EAGVAQSPRYKIIEKRQSVAFWCNPISGHATLYWYQQILGQGPKLLIQFQNNGVVDDSQLPKDRFSAERLKGVDSTLKIQPAKLEDSAVYLCASSSPGLLGETQYFGPGTRLLVL.